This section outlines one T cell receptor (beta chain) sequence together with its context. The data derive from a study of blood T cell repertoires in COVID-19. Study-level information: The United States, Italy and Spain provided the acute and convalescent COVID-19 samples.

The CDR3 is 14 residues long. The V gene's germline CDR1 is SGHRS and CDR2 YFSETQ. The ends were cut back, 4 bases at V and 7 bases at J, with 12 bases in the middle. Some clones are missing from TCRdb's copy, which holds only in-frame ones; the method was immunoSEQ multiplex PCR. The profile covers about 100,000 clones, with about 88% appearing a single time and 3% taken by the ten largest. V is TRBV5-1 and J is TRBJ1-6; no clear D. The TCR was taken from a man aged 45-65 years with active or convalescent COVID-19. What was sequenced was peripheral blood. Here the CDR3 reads CASSTGEVNSPLHF. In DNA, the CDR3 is TGCGCCAGCAGCACCGGGGAAGTAAATTCACCCCTCCACTTT.